Below are 19 T cell receptor beta chains sequenced from a single sample in a study of blood T cell repertoires in COVID-19. The table came from immunoSEQ multiplex PCR; TCRdb's copy has only in-frame clones and leaves some out. Of about 170,000 clones listed, over 70% were seen once; the top ten hold about 4%. Sequencing used PBMCs or T cells enriched from blood (not recorded which). The receptors stem from a woman aged 45-60 years in a cohort exposed to, infected with or recovered from COVID-19 (not recorded which).

The rearrangement joins TRBV3-1 (or the pseudogene TRBV3-2) to TRBJ1-6; 7 bases are a match to TRBD1. Trimming at V came to 6 bases and at J to 6 bases, leaving 5 bases not matched to a gene. CDR1 and CDR2 (germline): LGHDT, YNNKEL (reference sequence). The CDR3 has 14 residues. CDR3 loop: CASRRDSFNSPLHF. CDR3 nucleotides: TGTGCCAGCAGACGGGACAGCTTTAATTCACCCCTCCACTTT.

The chain joins TRBV28 to TRBJ1-6; perhaps TRBD1 as D (6 bases). CDR1 is MDHEN, CDR2 SYDVKM, per germline. V was trimmed by 4 bases and J by 4 bases, leaving 11 bases between them. The CDR3 runs 15 residues. In nucleotides, the CDR3 is TGTGCCAGCAGTTCGGGGGGGGCATATAATTCACCCCTCCACTTT. This encodes CASSSGGAYNSPLHF.

The chain is built from TRBV9 and TRBJ2-3; TRBD2 matches 15 bases. In germline, CDR1 is SGDLS, CDR2 YYNGEE. The CDR3 has 17 residues. V shed 4 bases, J shed 3 bases, and the junction held 6 bases outside the gene matches. In DNA form, the CDR3 reads TGTGCCAGCAGCCCCGGACTAGCGGGGGGGTTGACAGATACGCAGTATTTT. Protein product: CASSPGLAGGLTDTQYF.

The gene calls are TRBV3-1 (or the pseudogene TRBV3-2) and TRBJ1-1, with D unclear. Trimming removed 0 bases at V and 2 bases at J, with 13 bases between. Germline lookup yields CDR1 LGHDT and CDR2 YNNKEL (reference sequence). The CDR3 has 16 amino acids. CDR3 nucleotide sequence: TGTGCCAGCAGCCAAGATGAGCGGACCCAAAACACTGAAGCTTTCTTT. Amino acids: CASSQDERTQNTEAFF.

The genes are TRBV19 and TRBJ2-7; 14 nucleotides match TRBD2. The germline V gene encodes CDR1 LNHDA and CDR2 SQIVND (reference sequence). The CDR3 loop spans 16 amino acids. J was trimmed by 2 bases and V by 5 bases; bases with no gene match: 5. The CDR3 coding sequence is TGTGCCAGTAGTGGAGGGACTAGCGGGGGAACCTACGAGCAGTACTTC. This sequence encodes CASSGGTSGGTYEQYF.

The chain has TRBV5-1 and TRBJ1-1; D perhaps matches TRBD1 (5 bases). The germline gives CDR1 SGHRS, CDR2 YFSETQ. Trimming pared 4 bases from V and 4 bases from J, leaving 8 bases between. The CDR3 consists of 12 residues. This CDR3 is CASSAGGTEAFF. The CDR3 nucleotides are TGCGCCAGCAGCGCCGGGGGCACTGAAGCTTTCTTT.

This clone was seen only a few times. This chain connects TRBV9 to TRBJ2-2; 9 nucleotides align to TRBD1. The V segment lost 3 bases and the J segment 4 bases; nucleotides outside the gene matches: 4. The CDR3 is 15 amino acids. CDR1 is SGDLS, CDR2 YYNGEE, per germline. CDR3 sequence (DNA): TGTGCCAGCAGCGACGAGGACAGGGGCACCGGGGAGCTGTTTTTT. It yields the protein CASSDEDRGTGELFF.

The V call is TRBV21-1, the J call TRBJ2-2; the table's D call TRBD2 went unverified against the DNA. TRBV21-1 has pseudogene status. The CDR3 spans 14 residues. CDR3 in DNA: TGTGCCAGCAGACCCGGGACTAGCATCGGGGAGCTGTTTTTT. Encoded protein: CASRPGTSIGELFF.

V is TRBV28 and J is TRBJ2-5; TRBD2 aligns across 14 bases. J gave up 1 base and V 4 bases, and 5 bases lay outside the gene matches. The V gene's germline CDR1 is MDHEN and CDR2 SYDVKM. The CDR3 length is 17 residues. Written as DNA, the CDR3 is TGTGCCAGCAGTTCTCGGACTAGCGGGGGGATCCAAGAGACCCAGTACTTC. It translates to CASSSRTSGGIQETQYF.

The gene calls are TRBV2 and TRBJ1-5, with D maybe TRBD1 (5 bases). The CDR3 contains 15 residues. In germline, CDR1 is SNHLY, CDR2 FYNNEI. V lost 6 bases and J 3 bases, leaving 15 bases between the germline ends. This CDR3 reads CASRGGGSVNQPQHF. Written as DNA, the CDR3 is TGTGCCAGCAGGGGGGGAGGGAGCGTCAATCAGCCCCAGCATTTT.

This clone has just a few counts. The J gene is TRBJ2-2, the V gene TRBV7-9; 7 bases are shared with TRBD2. CDR3 length: 15 amino acids. V lost 1 base to trimming and J lost 7 bases; unmatched junction nucleotides: 6. From germline, CDR1 is SEHNR and CDR2 FQNEAQ (reference sequence). Here the CDR3 reads CASSLGLAEHGELFF. CDR3 DNA: TGTGCCAGCAGCTTAGGTCTAGCGGAGCACGGGGAGCTGTTTTTT.

This clone was seen a few times. The genes are TRBV7-8 and TRBJ1-5; D perhaps matches TRBD1 (6 bases). Germline values: CDR1 SGHVS, CDR2 FQNEAQ. V gave up 5 bases and J gave up 0 bases, with 14 bases separating them. The CDR3 extends over 16 amino acids. The CDR3 sequence is CASSTQGLYSNQPQHF. As DNA, the CDR3 is TGTGCCAGCAGCACACAGGGTCTTTATAGCAATCAGCCCCAGCATTTT.

V gene TRBV28 combines with J gene TRBJ1-2, with D possibly being TRBD1 (5 bases). Looked up from germline, CDR1 is MDHEN and CDR2 is SYDVKM. The CDR3 totals 14 residues. V lost 4 bases and J lost 1, with 10 bases in between. CDR3 coding DNA: TGTGCCAGCAGTTACGGGGGAATTAACTATGGCTACACCTTC. This codes for CASSYGGINYGYTF.

The chain links TRBV3-1 (or the pseudogene TRBV3-2) to TRBJ1-1; 7 bases line up with TRBD1. The CDR3 has 16 residues. J gave up 2 bases and V 6 bases, and 12 bases lay outside the gene matches. From germline, CDR1 is LGHDT and CDR2 YNNKEL (reference sequence). CDR3 in amino acids: CASSKGAYQINTEAFF. CDR3 sequence (DNA): TGTGCCAGCAGTAAGGGGGCTTATCAAATTAACACTGAAGCTTTCTTT.

The J gene is TRBJ1-1, the V gene TRBV11-2, with 9 bases lining up with TRBD1. The V and J ends lost 10 bases and 11 bases, in that order; junction bases with no gene match: 11. The germline V gene has CDR1 SGHAT and CDR2 FQNNGV. This CDR3 spans 12 amino acids. As DNA, the CDR3 is TGTGCCATCGGGGGGGGGACAGGGACCGCTTTCTTT. Protein product: CAIGGGTGTAFF. The variable domain in full, with the rest retrieved from reference TRBV11-2 and TRBJ1-1, is EAGVAQSPRYKIIEKRQSVAFWCNPISGHATLYWYQQILGQGPKLLIQFQNNGVVDDSQLPKDRFSAERLKGVDSTLKIQPAKLEDSAVYLCAIGGGTGTAFFGQGTRLTVV.

This clone was seen only once. The chain employs TRBV6-5 and TRBJ2-7; 7 nucleotides match TRBD2. V dropped 2 bases and J dropped 4; count of bases not matched to a gene: 2. CDR1 MNHEY and CDR2 SVGAGI come from the germline V gene. The CDR3 has 13 amino acids. The CDR3: CASSYASGYEQYF. DNA for the CDR3: TGTGCCAGCAGTTACGCTAGCGGTTACGAGCAGTACTTC.

The chain employs TRBV29-1 and TRBJ1-5; no firm D call. This CDR3 region has 13 residues. Germline loops: CDR1 SQVTM, CDR2 ANQGSEA. V dropped 6 bases and J dropped 6 bases, with 15 bases sitting between them. CDR3 in DNA: TGCAGCGTCCCTGTTTGGTCCAGTCAGCCCCAGCATTTT. Its translation is CSVPVWSSQPQHF.

The V call is TRBV10-3, the J call TRBJ1-5; a weak D match, TRBD1 (6 bases). This CDR3 comprises 14 residues. Germline V gives CDR1 ENHRY, CDR2 SYGVKD. Deletions cut 4 bases from V and 5 bases from J, with 12 bases between. The CDR3 region has the DNA TGTGCCATCAGTGGACAGGCAGGTCATCAGCCCCAGCATTTT. Residues: CAISGQAGHQPQHF.

This clone was counted only a few times. This chain joins TRBV21-1 and TRBJ1-2; the table's D gene call, TRBD1, was not cross checked with the DNA. TRBV21-1 is labeled a pseudogene. CDR3 length: 10 amino acids. The CDR3 DNA reads TGTGCCAGCTCCAGCTATGGCTACACCTTC. Its protein is CASSSYGYTF.